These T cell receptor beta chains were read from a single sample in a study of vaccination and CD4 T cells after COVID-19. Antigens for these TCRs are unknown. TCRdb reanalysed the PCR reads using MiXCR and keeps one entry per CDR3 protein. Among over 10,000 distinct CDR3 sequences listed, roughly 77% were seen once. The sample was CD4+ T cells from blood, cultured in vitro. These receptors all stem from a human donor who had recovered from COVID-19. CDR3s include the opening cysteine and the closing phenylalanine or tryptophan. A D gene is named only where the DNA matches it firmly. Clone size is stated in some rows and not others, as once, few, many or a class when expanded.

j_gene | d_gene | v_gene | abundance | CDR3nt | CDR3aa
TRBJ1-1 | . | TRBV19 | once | TGTGCCAGTAGTATTGGTTATCTGACGAACACTGAAGCTTTCTTT | CASSIGYLTNTEAFF
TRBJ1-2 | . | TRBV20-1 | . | TGCAGTGCAAGGGACAACCTCCGGGATGGCTACACCTTC | CSARDNLRDGYTF
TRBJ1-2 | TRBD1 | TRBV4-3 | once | TGCGCCAGCAGCCCGACAGGGGTCTATGGCTACACCTTC | CASSPTGVYGYTF
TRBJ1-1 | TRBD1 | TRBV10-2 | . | TGCGCCAGCAGCAAAAAACCGACAGGGGGCGAAGCTTTCTTT | CASSKKPTGGEAFF
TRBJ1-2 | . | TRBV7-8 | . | TGTGCCAGCAGCACGGGTCTTTATGGCTATGGCTACACCTTC | CASSTGLYGYGYTF
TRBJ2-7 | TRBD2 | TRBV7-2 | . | TGTGCCAGCAGTCAATTGCGGGGGGCCTACGAGCAGTACTTC | CASSQLRGAYEQYF
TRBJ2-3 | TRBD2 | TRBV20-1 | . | TGCAGTGCTAGTCGGCGGGAGGGCCGTGATACGCAGTATTTT | CSASRREGRDTQYF
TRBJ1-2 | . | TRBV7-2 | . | TGTGCCAGCAGCTTAGATCAGGGCCTCGGCTACACCTTC | CASSLDQGLGYTF
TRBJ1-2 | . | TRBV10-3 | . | TGTGCCATCAGTGAGGAGGAATCTAACTATGGCTACACCTTC | CAISEEESNYGYTF
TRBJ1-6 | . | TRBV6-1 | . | TGTGCCAGCAGTGAAAATTTCCACGACAGCCTTAATTCACCCCTCCACTTT | CASSENFHDSLNSPLHF
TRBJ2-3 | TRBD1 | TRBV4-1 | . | TGCGCCAGCAGCCAAGATGCGACAGGGGTGACAGATACGCAGTATTTT | CASSQDATGVTDTQYF
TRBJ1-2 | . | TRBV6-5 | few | TGTGCCAGCAGTTACGAGGGAGGGTCTGGCTACACCTTC | CASSYEGGSGYTF
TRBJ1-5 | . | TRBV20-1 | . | TGCAGTGCTAGAGAGGCAGCAGCGCATCATCCCCAGCATTTT | CSAREAAAHHPQHF
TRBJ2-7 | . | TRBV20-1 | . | TGCAGTGCTAGCTTTTCGCGGGCGGTCTCCTACGAGCAGTACTTC | CSASFSRAVSYEQYF
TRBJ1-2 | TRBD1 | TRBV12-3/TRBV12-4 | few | TGTGCCAGCAGTTTTAGGGGGCGCGGCGGCTACACCTTC | CASSFRGRGGYTF
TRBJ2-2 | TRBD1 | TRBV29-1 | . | TGCAGCGTTGCCCGACAGGGTTCCGGGGAGCTGTTTTTT | CSVARQGSGELFF
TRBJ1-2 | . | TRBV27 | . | TGTGCCAGCAGTTCCTCGCCATATATAGGCTACACCTTC | CASSSSPYIGYTF
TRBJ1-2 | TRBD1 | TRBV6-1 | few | TGTGCCAGCACCCGGTCCGGGACAGGGGTCTATGGCTACACCTTC | CASTRSGTGVYGYTF
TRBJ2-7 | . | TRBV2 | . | TGTGCCACAAAGCGGGACACAGACTCCTACGAGCAGTACTTC | CATKRDTDSYEQYF
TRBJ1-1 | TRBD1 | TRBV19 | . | TGTGCCAGTAGCCGACAGGGGGCTAACACTGAAGCTTTCTTT | CASSRQGANTEAFF
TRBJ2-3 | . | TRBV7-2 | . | TGTGCCAGCAGCTCCCTACCGGTTGTGGATACGCAGTATTTT | CASSSLPVVDTQYF
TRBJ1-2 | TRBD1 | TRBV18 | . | TGTGCCAGCTCACCTAGGGGACAGCTGTTGTTTGCGGCCTACACCTTC | CASSPRGQLLFAAYTF
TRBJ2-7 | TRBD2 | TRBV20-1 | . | TGCAGTGCTAGGGCCGGACTAGCGGTCTACGAGCAGTACTTC | CSARAGLAVYEQYF
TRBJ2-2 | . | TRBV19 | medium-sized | TGTGCCAGTAGCACAACGGGACGGACGAACACCGGGGAGCTGTTTTTT | CASSTTGRTNTGELFF
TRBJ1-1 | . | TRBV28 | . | TGTGCCAGCAGTTTGACAGAAGCTTTCTTT | CASSLTEAFF
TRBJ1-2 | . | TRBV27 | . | TGTGCCAGCAGCTTTAAGGGGAACTATGGCTACACCTTC | CASSFKGNYGYTF
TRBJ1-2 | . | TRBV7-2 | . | TGTGCCAGCAGCTCAAATAACCTGGGGGGGTGGGGTCGCGGCTACACCTTC | CASSSNNLGGWGRGYTF
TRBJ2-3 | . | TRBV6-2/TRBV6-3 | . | TGTGCCAGCAGTTACTTGGCTCCTCGAGGTGCAGATACGCAGTATTTT | CASSYLAPRGADTQYF
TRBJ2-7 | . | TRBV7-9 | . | TGTGCCAGCACAATAGGGGGGATCCCCTACGAGCAGTACTTC | CASTIGGIPYEQYF